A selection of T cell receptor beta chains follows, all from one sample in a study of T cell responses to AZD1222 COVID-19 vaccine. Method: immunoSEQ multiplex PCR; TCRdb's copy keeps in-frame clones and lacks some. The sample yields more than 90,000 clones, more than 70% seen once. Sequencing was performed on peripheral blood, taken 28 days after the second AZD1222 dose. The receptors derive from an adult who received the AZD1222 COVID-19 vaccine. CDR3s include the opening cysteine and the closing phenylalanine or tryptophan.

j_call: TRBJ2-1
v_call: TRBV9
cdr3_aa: CASTLGWSGDEQFF

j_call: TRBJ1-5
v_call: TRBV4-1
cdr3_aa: CASSPTGTGGLQPQHF

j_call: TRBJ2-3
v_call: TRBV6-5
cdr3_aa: CASSYRTGGTDTQYF

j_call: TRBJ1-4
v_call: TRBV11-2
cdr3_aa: CASSFGGREKLFF

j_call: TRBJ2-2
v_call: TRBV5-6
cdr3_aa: CASSLTWNTGELFF

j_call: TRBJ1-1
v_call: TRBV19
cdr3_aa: CASSKGKGDWNTEAFF

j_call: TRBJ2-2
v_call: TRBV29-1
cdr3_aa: CSVQTGAGSNTGELFF

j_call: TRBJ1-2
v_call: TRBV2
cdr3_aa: CASSGGYYGYTF

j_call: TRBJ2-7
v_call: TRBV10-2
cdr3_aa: CASTKGPRYEQYF

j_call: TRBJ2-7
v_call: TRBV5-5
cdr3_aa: CASSLETYEQYF

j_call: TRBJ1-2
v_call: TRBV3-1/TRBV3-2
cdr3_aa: CASSPTRTGHGYTF

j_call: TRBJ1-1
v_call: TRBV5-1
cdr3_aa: CASSGVNTEAFF

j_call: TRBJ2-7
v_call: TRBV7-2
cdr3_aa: CASSLAASGSIRYF

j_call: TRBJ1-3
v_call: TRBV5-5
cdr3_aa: CASSHTPGGANTIYF

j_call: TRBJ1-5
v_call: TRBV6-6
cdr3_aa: CASSYDRDQPQHF

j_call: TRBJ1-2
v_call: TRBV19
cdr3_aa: CASSLSPGQGVNYGYTF

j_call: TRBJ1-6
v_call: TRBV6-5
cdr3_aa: CASTRQAGDNSPLHF

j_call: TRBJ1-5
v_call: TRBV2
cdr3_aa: CASSDTYNQPQHF

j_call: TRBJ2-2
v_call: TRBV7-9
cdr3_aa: CASSVRLAGAAGELFF

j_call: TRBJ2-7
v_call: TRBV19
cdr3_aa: CASSIDLLAGGPAYEQYF

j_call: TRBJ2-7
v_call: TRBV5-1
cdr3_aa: CASSLGDREKQYF

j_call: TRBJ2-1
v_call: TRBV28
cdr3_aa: CASSLPGNEQFF

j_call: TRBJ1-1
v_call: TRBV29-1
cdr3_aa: CSVAGGDTEAFF

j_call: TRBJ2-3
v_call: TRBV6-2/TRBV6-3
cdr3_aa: CASSYQTSGPLATDTQYF

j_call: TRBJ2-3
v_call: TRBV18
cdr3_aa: CASSPLHTGEADTQYF

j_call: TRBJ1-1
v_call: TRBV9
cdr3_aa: CASSVVGSMEAFF

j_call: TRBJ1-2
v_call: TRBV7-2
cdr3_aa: CASSPRVGGNYGYTF

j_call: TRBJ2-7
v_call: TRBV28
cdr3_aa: CAGGSKAYEQYF

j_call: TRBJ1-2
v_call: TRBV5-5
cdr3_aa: CASSLQIADLRDGYTF

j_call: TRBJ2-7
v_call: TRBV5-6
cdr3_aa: CASSLSAAYEQYF

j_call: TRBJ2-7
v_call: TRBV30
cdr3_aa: CAWSAQGVTYEQYF

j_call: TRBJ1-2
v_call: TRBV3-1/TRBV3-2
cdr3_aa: CASSQGRGALGYGYTF

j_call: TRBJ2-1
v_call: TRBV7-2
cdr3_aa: CAGSFRDPYNEQFF

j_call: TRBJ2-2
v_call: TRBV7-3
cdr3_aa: CASSLLGGPPIGELFF

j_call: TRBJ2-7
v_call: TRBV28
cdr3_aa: CASSLLAGSSYEQYF

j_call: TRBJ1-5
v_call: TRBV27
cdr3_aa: CASSAMTASQPQHF

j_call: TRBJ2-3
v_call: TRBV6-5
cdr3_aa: CASGRTSKSTDTQYF

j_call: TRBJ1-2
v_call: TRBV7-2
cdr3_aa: CASSHQTGDFGYTF

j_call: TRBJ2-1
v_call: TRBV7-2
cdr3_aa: CASSLGSPAGVGGNEQFF

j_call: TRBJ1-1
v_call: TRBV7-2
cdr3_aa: CASSLVGQNTEAFF

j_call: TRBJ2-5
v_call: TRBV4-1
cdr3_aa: CASSQETRGSGEETQYF

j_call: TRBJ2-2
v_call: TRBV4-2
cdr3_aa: CASSHRQGFTGELFF

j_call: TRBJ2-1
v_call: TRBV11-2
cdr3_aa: CASSLEDRGYEQFF

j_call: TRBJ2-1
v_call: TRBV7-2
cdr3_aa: CASSSSGLDNEQFF

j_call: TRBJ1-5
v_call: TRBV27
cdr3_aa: CASSLTGNQPQHF

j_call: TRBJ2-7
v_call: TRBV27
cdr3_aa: CASSLGGTRFYEQYF

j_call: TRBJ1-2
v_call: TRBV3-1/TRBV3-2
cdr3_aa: CASSQVGGVSGYTF

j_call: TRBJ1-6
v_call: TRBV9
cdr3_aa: CASSVATSSYNSPLHF

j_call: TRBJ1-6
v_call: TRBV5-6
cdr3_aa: CASSKGVLNSPLHF

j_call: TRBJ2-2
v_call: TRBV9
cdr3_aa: CASSPGQGRAGELFF

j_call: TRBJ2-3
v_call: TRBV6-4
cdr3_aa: CASTSPDTQYF

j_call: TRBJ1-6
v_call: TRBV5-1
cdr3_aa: CASSLMGQGSPLHF

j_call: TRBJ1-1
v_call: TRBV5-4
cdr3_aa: CASSAVTGNTEAFF

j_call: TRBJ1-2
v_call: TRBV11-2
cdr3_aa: CASSPEGYGYTF

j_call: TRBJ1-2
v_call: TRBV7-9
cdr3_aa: CASSPGAGGNYGYTF

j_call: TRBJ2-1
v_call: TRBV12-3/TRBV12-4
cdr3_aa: CASSSPFNEQFF

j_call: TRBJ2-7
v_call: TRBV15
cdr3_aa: CATSRKRDSYEQYF

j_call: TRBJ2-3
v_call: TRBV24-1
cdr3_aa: CATSDTGLAVTDTQYF